A single T cell receptor beta chain is shown here with its context. Its antigen is as yet unknown. This entry is derived from a study of CD4 T cells in relation to SARS-CoV-2 and coronaviruses. Study details: TCR beta CDR3s were sequenced after approximately 9-day antigen culture of PBMCs.

Unexposed donor CD4+ T cells date from 2011-2018, before the COVID-19 pandemic. Isolation of CD4+ T cells took place after nine to ten days in culture. Cells permitting, SARS-CoV-2 S/N and four cold-coronavirus spikes were tested on unexposed-donor CD4+ T cells. On days 3 and 7, cultures got half fresh IL-2 medium. TCRdb's table, derived via immunoSEQ multiplex PCR, lists solely in-frame clones and lacks some. The table includes more than 25,000 clones, 60% to 80% detected once. The CDR3 is 16 residues long. Per the germline V gene, CDR1 is SNHLY and CDR2 is FYNNEI. J lost 1 base, V lost 6 bases, and 9 bases had no gene match.

V is TRBV2 and J is TRBJ1-1; TRBD1 agrees at 9 bases. The material sequenced was CD4+ T cells from PBMCs, cultured in vitro. The sequence derives from a human donor in good health. The CDR3 region is CASRADRGVGNTEAFF. The DNA of the CDR3 is TGTGCCAGCAGAGCGGACAGGGGAGTGGGGAACACTGAAGCTTTCTTT.